The present entry profiles one TCR beta chain with its context. By its share of the sample, this clonotype is medium-sized (0.01 to 0.1%). What this receptor recognizes is not known. One base away there is no much larger clone; base qualities are not given. CDR1 KGHSH and CDR2 LQKENI were looked up in the germline V gene. Between the V and J ends, shortened by 1 base and 3 bases respectively, the junction contains 7 bases. The CDR3 holds 13 amino acids from the cysteine to the phenylalanine. The read is trimmed to its CDR3 DNA, 39 bases read in frame from base 1. The record originates from a study of T-cell reconstitution after alpha-beta-depleted transplantation in children (dated by TCRdb to about 2016). Regarding the research as a whole: Using TCR repertoire profiling, the study quantitatively followed how T-cell immune reconstitution unfolded in children after TCRalphabeta/CD19-depleted allogeneic hematopoietic cell transplantation. Paper-wide results and their limitations: In some patients, the high TCRbeta diversity seen at day 60 was put down to recipient T cells and intrathymic progenitors that had survived conditioning. Over the following months the frequencies of hyperexpanded clones went down, and after one year T-cell counts and TCRbeta diversity were mostly credited to newly produced T cells. The apparently early recovery of alphabetaT-cell counts about two months after transplant reportedly depended on only several hundred rapidly expanded clones that came from non-depleted graft cells.

Taken with the paper, the label for treatment or condition translates to: allogeneic hematopoietic cell transplantation with graft depleted of TCRalphabeta T cells and CD19 B cells. The children who served as transplant recipients had been given grafts of TCRalphabeta/CD19-depleted allogeneic hematopoietic cells. Library method: PCR. The listed sequencing device is Illumina HiSeq 2500. TCR libraries were prepared with molecular barcoding, using unique molecular identifiers to normalize TCRbeta repertoire quantification. TCRdb reprocessing: public reads trimmed at Q25 with fastp, clones called with MiXCR, in-frame beta chains kept. For every CDR3 protein sequence, its rows merge into one entry that carries the most common genes and DNA. This sample is represented by 100,000 to 130,000 distinct CDR3 sequences; about 6.4% of them were singletons. The leading ten clones occupy approximately 25% of the sample.

The TCR originated in a male patient between 2 and 10 years old who had a stem cell transplant for acute lymphoblastic leukemia, so the T cells may come from the graft donor. The rearranged segments are TRBV18 and TRBJ2-7, and possibly TRBD1, on 6 matching bases. The sequences come from PBMCs, mostly from graft donor cells, collected 360 days after TCRalphabeta/CD19-depleted stem cell transplant. In nucleotide form, the sequence is TGTGCCAGCTCACCACGGACAGTCTACGAGCAGTACTTC. Translated, it reads CASSPRTVYEQYF.